Following are 22 T cell receptor beta chains from one sample sequenced in a study of T cell responses to AZD1222 COVID-19 vaccine. The assay was immunoSEQ multiplex PCR, and TCRdb's table has in-frame clones only and misses some. Among roughly 180,000 clones listed, about 89% were seen once. The material sequenced was peripheral blood, taken 28 days after the second AZD1222 dose. The receptors were gathered from an adult who received the AZD1222 COVID-19 vaccine.

This sequence joins TRBV28 and TRBJ2-1, with a weak D call TRBD1 (7 bases). V was shortened by 6 bases and J by 4 bases, with 13 bases between the two germline ends. Per germline, CDR1 MDHEN and CDR2 SYDVKM. There are 14 residues in the CDR3. This chain's CDR3 is CASREGQTYNEQFF. The CDR3 DNA reads TGTGCCAGCAGGGAGGGACAGACTTACAATGAGCAGTTCTTC.

This clone was picked up one time. The rearrangement uses TRBV4-2 and TRBJ1-4, with a possible D match to TRBD1 (6 bases). This CDR3 is 15 amino acids long. V dropped 4 bases and J dropped 8 bases, with 17 bases sitting between them. Germline CDR1 and CDR2: LGHNA and YNFKEQ. The CDR3 loop reads CASSLERGLGEKLFF. The CDR3 nucleotides read TGTGCCAGCAGCCTGGAACGGGGGCTCGGCGAAAAACTGTTTTTT.

The chain recombines TRBV11-2 with TRBJ2-7, with 9 bases fitting TRBD1. Germline CDR1 SGHAT, CDR2 FQNNGV. This CDR3 region has 15 residues. V lost 0 bases, J lost 2 bases, and 2 bases stayed unmatched. CDR3 sequence reads: CASSLEGTGTYEQYF. The CDR3 DNA reads as TGTGCCAGCAGCTTAGAAGGGACAGGGACCTACGAGCAGTACTTC. Looking up the rest from reference TRBV11-2 and TRBJ2-7 gives the full variable domain: EAGVAQSPRYKIIEKRQSVAFWCNPISGHATLYWYQQILGQGPKLLIQFQNNGVVDDSQLPKDRFSAERLKGVDSTLKIQPAKLEDSAVYLCASSLEGTGTYEQYFGPGTRLTVT.

The chain is built from TRBV10-3 and TRBJ1-3, with 7 positions matching TRBD1. The junction had 1 base not matched to a gene; V was cut back by 4 bases and J by 4 bases. Looked up from germline, CDR1 is ENHRY and CDR2 is SYGVKD. The CDR3 consists of 13 residues. The CDR3 loop is CAISGQGGNTIYF. The CDR3 bases are TGTGCCATCAGTGGACAGGGAGGAAACACCATATATTTT.

This clone was seen a handful of times. The chain combines TRBV9 with TRBJ2-7; 7 bases match TRBD1. Losses at the gene ends were 5 bases for V and 2 bases for J; bases not matched to a gene: 7. Germline loops: CDR1 SGDLS, CDR2 YYNGEE. The CDR3 covers 14 residues. For the CDR3, the DNA is TGTGCCAGCAGTCGGGGACAGTTCCCCTACGAGCAGTACTTC. It codes for CASSRGQFPYEQYF.

The V call is TRBV29-1, the J call TRBJ1-1; D ambiguous. Germline lookup yields CDR1 SQVTM and CDR2 ANQGSEA. The CDR3 contains 12 residues. Deletions cut 6 bases from V and 5 bases from J, with 13 bases between. The CDR3 DNA sequence: TGCAGCGTCGCCACTGGGTATACTGAAGCTTTCTTT. This sequence encodes CSVATGYTEAFF.

The V gene is TRBV5-1, the J gene TRBJ1-1; 7 bases agree with TRBD1. J lost 1 base, V lost 1 base, and 4 bases had no gene match. This CDR3 spans 15 amino acids. Germline CDR1 reads SGHRS; CDR2 reads YFSETQ. The CDR3 DNA reads TGCGCCAGCAGCTTGACGGGACAGACGAACACTGAAGCTTTCTTT. This gives the protein CASSLTGQTNTEAFF.

The genes are TRBV20-1 and TRBJ2-1; D is uncertain. CDR1 and CDR2 from the germline V gene are DFQATT and SNEGSKA (reference sequence). CDR3 length: 11 amino acids. Deletions cut 6 bases from V and 0 bases from J, with 3 bases between. CDR3 bases: TGCAGTGCAACCTCCTACAATGAGCAGTTCTTC. As protein: CSATSYNEQFF.

The chain employs TRBV24-1 and TRBJ2-1, with 13 bases lining up with TRBD2. This CDR3 comprises 19 residues. The V and J ends lost 3 bases and 0 bases, in that order; junction bases with no gene match: 7. CDR1 and CDR2 from the germline V gene are KGHDR and SFDVKD. The CDR3 nucleotides read TGTGCCACCAGTGATGCCGGGACTAGCGGGACCCGCTCCTACAATGAGCAGTTCTTC. This gives the protein CATSDAGTSGTRSYNEQFF.

In nucleotides, the CDR3 is TGTGCCAGCGGCTTGGCGGGAGTAGGTACGGGCAATGAGCAGTTCTTC. This codes for CASGLAGVGTGNEQFF. The chain links TRBV28 to TRBJ2-1; 7 bases line up with TRBD2. V was pared by 8 bases and J by 6 bases, with 16 bases of the junction left unmatched. CDR3 size: 16 residues. From germline, CDR1 is MDHEN and CDR2 SYDVKM.

The V and J genes are TRBV7-2 and TRBJ1-5; D unclear. This CDR3 has 14 residues. The V end was cut by 2 bases, the J end by 0 bases, with 5 bases between. Germline values: CDR1 SGHTA, CDR2 FQGNSA. The CDR3 bases are TGTGCCAGCAGCTTAACTTTTAGCAATCAGCCCCAGCATTTT. Protein sequence: CASSLTFSNQPQHF.

V and J are TRBV11-2 and TRBJ2-1; 11 bases are shared with TRBD2. V dropped 5 bases and J dropped 3; count of bases not matched to a gene: 6. The CDR3 is 16 amino acids. CDR1 and CDR2 (germline): SGHAT, FQNNGV. The CDR3 DNA reads TGTGCCAGCAGCCCGGGACTAGCGGTCATCTACAATGAGCAGTTCTTC. Protein sequence: CASSPGLAVIYNEQFF. The full variable domain, completed using reference TRBV11-2 and TRBJ2-1, is EAGVAQSPRYKIIEKRQSVAFWCNPISGHATLYWYQQILGQGPKLLIQFQNNGVVDDSQLPKDRFSAERLKGVDSTLKIQPAKLEDSAVYLCASSPGLAVIYNEQFFGPGTRLTVL.

J is TRBJ2-2 and V is TRBV10-3; D unclear. The ends were cut back, 4 bases at V and 0 bases at J, with 18 bases in the middle. The CDR3 sequence is 18 residues long. CDR1 and CDR2 from the germline V gene are ENHRY and SYGVKD. The CDR3 region is CAISVGRAGGANTGELFF. CDR3 coding DNA: TGTGCCATCAGTGTTGGTCGGGCAGGCGGCGCGAACACCGGGGAGCTGTTTTTT.

In its sample, this clone was seen a few times. Written as DNA, the CDR3 is TGTGCCAGTAGTATAGATTCCACAGGCCAAGAGACCCAGTACTTC. Translated: CASSIDSTGQETQYF. This chain uses TRBV19 with TRBJ2-5; D may be TRBD1 (5 bases). The CDR3 sequence is 15 residues long. Germline CDR1 reads LNHDA; CDR2 reads SQIVND (reference sequence). Deletions cut 0 bases from V and 1 base from J, with 9 bases between.

This clone has only one observation. This sequence joins TRBV18 and TRBJ2-1; D possibly corresponds to TRBD1 (5 bases). Trimming stripped 5 bases from V and 5 bases from J, with 10 bases between. Germline V gene sequence: CDR1 KGHSH, CDR2 LQKENI. This CDR3 spans 13 amino acids. CDR3 protein: CASSSGQDNEQFF. The CDR3 DNA follows: TGTGCCAGCTCATCAGGACAAGACAATGAGCAGTTCTTC.

This clone has just one count. This chain uses TRBV19 with TRBJ2-7; 9 bases fit TRBD2. This CDR3 is 14 amino acids long. Looked up from germline, CDR1 is LNHDA and CDR2 is SQIVND (reference sequence). The junction had 6 bases not matched to a gene; V was cut back by 7 bases and J by 2 bases. The CDR3 region is CASKTSGFAYEQYF. As DNA, the CDR3 is TGTGCCAGTAAAACTAGCGGGTTCGCCTACGAGCAGTACTTC.

V is TRBV7-2 and J is TRBJ1-1; 7 positions match TRBD1. The length of the CDR3 is 15 residues. The V segment lost 5 bases and the J segment 3 bases; nucleotides outside the gene matches: 9. In germline, CDR1 is SGHTA, CDR2 FQGNSA. CDR3: CASSVMTGRDTEAFF. In DNA form, the CDR3 reads TGTGCCAGCAGCGTGATGACAGGGAGGGACACTGAAGCTTTCTTT.

The chain has TRBV27 and TRBJ2-7, with 14 bases identical to TRBD2. The V segment lost 5 bases and the J segment 1 base; nucleotides outside the gene matches: 4. Per the germline V gene, CDR1 is MNHEY and CDR2 is SMNVEV (reference sequence). The CDR3 extends over 16 amino acids. The CDR3 protein is CASSGTSGRWSYEQYF. CDR3 sequence (DNA): TGTGCCAGCAGTGGGACTAGCGGGAGATGGTCCTACGAGCAGTACTTC.

This clone turned up a few times. The chain is built from TRBV4-2 and TRBJ2-3; no clear D gene. The V gene's germline CDR1 is LGHNA and CDR2 YNFKEQ. This CDR3 comprises 15 residues. Trimming cost V 0 bases and J 1 base, with 8 bases left between them. The CDR3 DNA reads TGTGCCAGCAGCCAAGAGGGTTTAGGCACAGATACGCAGTATTTT. Residues: CASSQEGLGTDTQYF.

J is TRBJ1-2 and V is TRBV15; a possible D gene is TRBD1 (5 bases). This CDR3 spans 14 amino acids. Germline-derived CDR1 and CDR2 are LNHNV and YYDKDF (reference sequence). Between the trimmed V and J ends, which lost 1 base and 2 bases, there was a span of 8 bases. CDR3 loop: CATSRGDGNYGYTF. CDR3 coding DNA: TGTGCCACCAGCAGAGGGGACGGCAACTATGGCTACACCTTC.

J is TRBJ2-7 and V is TRBV6-2 or TRBV6-3; 8 bases map to TRBD2. CDR3 size: 15 residues. With 5 bases clipped from V and 2 bases from J, the junction kept 8 bases outside the gene matches. Per the germline V gene, CDR1 is MNHEY and CDR2 is SVGEGT. The CDR3 sequence is CASSALAGSPYEQYF. The CDR3 coding sequence is TGTGCCAGCAGTGCCTTAGCGGGAAGCCCCTACGAGCAGTACTTC.

The CDR3 reads CASSLAAGGPTDTQYF. The CDR3 DNA sequence: TGTGCCAGCAGCTTGGCCGCGGGAGGGCCGACAGATACGCAGTATTTT. The rearrangement uses TRBV5-4 and TRBJ2-3, with TRBD2 matching over 9 bases. Per germline, CDR1 SGHNT and CDR2 YYREEE (reference sequence). After removal of 0 bases from V and 3 bases from J, the junction contained 5 bases not matched to a gene. The CDR3 is 16 amino acids.